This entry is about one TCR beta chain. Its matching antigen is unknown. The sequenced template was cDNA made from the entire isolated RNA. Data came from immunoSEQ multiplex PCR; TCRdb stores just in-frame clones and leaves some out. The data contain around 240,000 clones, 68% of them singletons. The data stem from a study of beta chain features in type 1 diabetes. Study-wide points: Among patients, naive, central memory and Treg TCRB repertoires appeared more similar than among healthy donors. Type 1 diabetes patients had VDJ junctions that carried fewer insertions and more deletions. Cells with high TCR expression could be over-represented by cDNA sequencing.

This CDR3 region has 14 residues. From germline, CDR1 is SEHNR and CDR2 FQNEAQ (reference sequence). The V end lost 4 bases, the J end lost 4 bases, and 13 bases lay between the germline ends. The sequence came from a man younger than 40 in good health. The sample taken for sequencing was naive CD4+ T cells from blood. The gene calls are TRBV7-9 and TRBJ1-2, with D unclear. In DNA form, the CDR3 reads TGTGCCAGCAGCTCCCAGGCGGTTGGCTATGGCTACACCTTC. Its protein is CASSSQAVGYGYTF.